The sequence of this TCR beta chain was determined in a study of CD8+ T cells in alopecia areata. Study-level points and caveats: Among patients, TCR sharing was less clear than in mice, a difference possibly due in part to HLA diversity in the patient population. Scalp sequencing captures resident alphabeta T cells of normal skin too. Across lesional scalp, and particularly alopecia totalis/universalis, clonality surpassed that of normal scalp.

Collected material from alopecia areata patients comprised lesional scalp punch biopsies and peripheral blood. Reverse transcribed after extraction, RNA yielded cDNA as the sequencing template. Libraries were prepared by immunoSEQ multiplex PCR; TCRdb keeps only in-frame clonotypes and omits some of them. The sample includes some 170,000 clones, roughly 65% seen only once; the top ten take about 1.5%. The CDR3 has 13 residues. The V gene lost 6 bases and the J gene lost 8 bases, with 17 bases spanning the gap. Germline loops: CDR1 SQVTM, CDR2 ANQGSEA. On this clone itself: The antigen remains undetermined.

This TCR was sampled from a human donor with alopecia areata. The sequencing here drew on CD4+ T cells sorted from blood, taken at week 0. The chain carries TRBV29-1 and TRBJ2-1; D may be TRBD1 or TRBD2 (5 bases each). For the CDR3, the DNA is TGCAGCGTCCGGGGCAAAAACCTCGATGAGCAGTTCTTC. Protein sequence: CSVRGKNLDEQFF.